These T cell receptor beta chains were read from a single sample in a study of CD8+CD57+ T cells in acquired aplastic anemia. TCRdb re-derived calls from the reads in MiXCR, one entry per CDR3 protein. The sample lists 250,000 or so distinct CDR3 sequences; approximately 45% were seen once. The specimen was sorted CD4+, CD8+, or CD8+CD57+ T cells (not recorded which) from PBMCs. Every receptor here comes from a human donor with aplastic anemia. Both conserved end residues are part of each CDR3. The order of the fields is V gene, D gene, clone size, CDR3 length, J gene, CDR3 protein, CDR3 DNA. The D gene is left open where the match is weak. Clone size is not always given. Where it is, it says once, few, many or a class for expanded clones.

V gene: TRBV9
D gene: TRBD1
clone size: NA
CDR3 length: 14
J gene: TRBJ2-1
CDR3 protein: CASSVQGAAVGQFF
CDR3 DNA: TGTGCCAGCAGCGTACAGGGGGCGGCCGTGGGGCAGTTCTTC

V gene: TRBV7-9
D gene: TRBD1
clone size: NA
CDR3 length: 15
J gene: TRBJ2-7
CDR3 protein: CASSLGGTGVSEQYF
CDR3 DNA: TGTGCCAGCAGCTTAGGAGGGACAGGGGTTTCCGAGCAGTACTTC

V gene: TRBV7-9
D gene: NA
clone size: NA
CDR3 length: 11
J gene: TRBJ1-5
CDR3 protein: CAGGSNQPQHF
CDR3 DNA: TGTGCCGGGGGGAGCAATCAGCCCCAGCATTTT

V gene: TRBV11-1
D gene: TRBD2
clone size: NA
CDR3 length: 14
J gene: TRBJ2-1
CDR3 protein: CASSLSGTSNEQFF
CDR3 DNA: TGCGCCAGCAGCTTGTCCGGGACTAGCAATGAGCAGTTCTTC

V gene: TRBV9
D gene: TRBD2
clone size: NA
CDR3 length: 18
J gene: TRBJ2-3
CDR3 protein: CASSVLPGGRAGTDTQYF
CDR3 DNA: TGTGCCAGCAGCGTTCTTCCGGGGGGGAGGGCCGGGACAGATACGCAGTATTTT

V gene: TRBV6-1
D gene: TRBD1
clone size: many
CDR3 length: 13
J gene: TRBJ2-7
CDR3 protein: CASRAGTDYEQYF
CDR3 DNA: TGTGCCAGCAGGGCAGGGACAGACTACGAGCAGTACTTC

V gene: TRBV19
D gene: NA
clone size: NA
CDR3 length: 13
J gene: TRBJ1-2
CDR3 protein: CASSISGVRGYTF
CDR3 DNA: TGTGCCAGTAGTATATCAGGGGTGAGAGGCTACACCTTC

V gene: TRBV2
D gene: TRBD2
clone size: NA
CDR3 length: 18
J gene: TRBJ2-7
CDR3 protein: CASSKGAHGLAGSYEQYF
CDR3 DNA: TGTGCCAGCAGTAAAGGGGCTCACGGACTAGCGGGGTCCTACGAGCAGTACTTC

V gene: TRBV5-8
D gene: NA
clone size: NA
CDR3 length: 12
J gene: TRBJ1-1
CDR3 protein: CASRTRGTEAFF
CDR3 DNA: TGTGCCAGCAGGACGAGGGGGACTGAAGCTTTCTTT

V gene: TRBV10-2
D gene: NA
clone size: many
CDR3 length: 12
J gene: TRBJ1-2
CDR3 protein: CASLAEFYGYTF
CDR3 DNA: TGCGCCAGCCTGGCGGAATTTTATGGCTACACCTTC

V gene: TRBV12-3/TRBV12-4
D gene: NA
clone size: many
CDR3 length: 17
J gene: TRBJ2-3
CDR3 protein: CASTPQDNRNPTDTQYF
CDR3 DNA: TGTGCCAGCACCCCCCAGGACAACCGGAACCCAACAGATACGCAGTATTTT